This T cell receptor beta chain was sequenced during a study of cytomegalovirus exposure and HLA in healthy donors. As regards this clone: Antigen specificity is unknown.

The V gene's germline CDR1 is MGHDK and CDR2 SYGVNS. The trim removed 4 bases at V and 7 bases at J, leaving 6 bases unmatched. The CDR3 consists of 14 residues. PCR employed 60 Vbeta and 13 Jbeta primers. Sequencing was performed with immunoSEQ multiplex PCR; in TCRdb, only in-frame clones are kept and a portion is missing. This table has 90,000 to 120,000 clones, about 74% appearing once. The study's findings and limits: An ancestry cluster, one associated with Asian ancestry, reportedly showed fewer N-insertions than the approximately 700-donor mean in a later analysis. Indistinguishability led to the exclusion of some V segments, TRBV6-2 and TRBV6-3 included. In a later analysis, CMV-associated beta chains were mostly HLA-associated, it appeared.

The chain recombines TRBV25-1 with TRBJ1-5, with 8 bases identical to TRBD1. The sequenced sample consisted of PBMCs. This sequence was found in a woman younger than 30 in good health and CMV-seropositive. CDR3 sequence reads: CASSAQGVRQPQHF. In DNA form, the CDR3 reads TGTGCCAGCAGTGCACAGGGGGTCCGGCAGCCCCAGCATTTT.